This passage covers 20 T cell receptor beta chains from one sample sequenced in a study of neurological immune-mediated disorders. One entry per CDR3 protein results from TCRdb running MiXCR on the 5' RACE reads. This sample yields some 16,000 distinct CDR3 sequences, of which about 20% are seen a single time; about 23% belongs to the top ten. The sample comprised PBMCs. The receptors were gathered from a man aged 50-60 years in good health.

This clonotype was counted at least ten times. V and J are TRBV20-1 and TRBJ2-3; 12 nucleotides line up with TRBD2. J was trimmed by 4 bases and V by 1 base; bases with no gene match: 6. Germline V CDR1 and CDR2: DFQATT, SNEGSKA (reference sequence). This CDR3 spans 16 amino acids. The CDR3 protein is CSARAEGLAGPDTQYF. The CDR3 coding sequence is TGCAGTGCTAGAGCGGAAGGACTAGCGGGGCCAGATACGCAGTATTTT.

This clonotype was observed a handful of times. The rearrangement links TRBV5-4 to TRBJ2-3; D assignment may be TRBD1 or TRBD2 (5 bases each). Trimming left V 3 bases short and J 2 bases short, with 16 bases between. Germline V gene lookup returns CDR1 SGHNT and CDR2 YYREEE (reference sequence). This CDR3 contains 16 residues. CDR3 loop: CASSSSGTVVTDTQYF. The CDR3 coding sequence is TGTGCCAGCAGCTCATCCGGGACGGTAGTCACAGATACGCAGTATTTT.

J is TRBJ2-1 and V is TRBV15; weak D call: TRBD1 (5 bases). The germline V gene encodes CDR1 LNHNV and CDR2 YYDKDF (reference sequence). This CDR3 has 14 residues. Trimming shortened V by 5 bases and J by 8 bases, and 16 bases separated the two germline ends. In DNA, the CDR3 is TGTGCCACCAGCCGGAAACAGGATAGGGATGAGCAGTTCTTC. Its translation: CATSRKQDRDEQFF.

The chain couples TRBV6-5 to TRBJ2-7, with a possible D match to TRBD2 (5 bases). Per the germline V gene, CDR1 is MNHEY and CDR2 is SVGAGI. V was shortened by 6 bases and J by 2 bases, with 14 bases between the two germline ends. The CDR3 length is 14 residues. Written as DNA, the CDR3 is TGTGCCAGCAGCCGGGGTCTTGAGCCCTACGAGCAGTACTTC. Translation: CASSRGLEPYEQYF.

This clonotype was counted many times. The chain has TRBV6-1 and TRBJ2-1, with D tentatively TRBD2 (6 bases). The CDR3 consists of 16 residues. The ends were cut back, 2 bases at V and 5 bases at J, with 16 bases in the middle. Germline CDR1 is MNHNS and CDR2 is SASEGT. CDR3 coding DNA: TGTGCCAGCAGTGAATGGGGACTTCGGAACCACAATGAGCAGTTCTTC. It specifies CASSEWGLRNHNEQFF.

At least ten counts were recorded for this clonotype. This chain uses TRBV5-1 with TRBJ2-5; 11 nucleotides agree with TRBD1. V gave up 4 bases and J gave up 5 bases; unmatched junction bases: 10. This CDR3 has 16 residues. Germline CDR1 is SGHRS and CDR2 is YFSETQ. CDR3 region: CASSGRTGGASETQYF. CDR3 coding DNA: TGCGCCAGCAGCGGACGGACAGGGGGCGCTTCCGAGACCCAGTACTTC.

This clonotype was seen repeatedly, ten times or more. The rearrangement links TRBV5-6 to TRBJ2-1; D may correspond to TRBD1 or TRBD2 (5 bases each). Looked up from germline, CDR1 is SGHDT and CDR2 is YYEEEE. The CDR3 spans 18 residues. With 3 bases removed from V and 3 bases from J, the gap between germline ends came to 22 bases. In DNA form, the CDR3 reads TGTGCCAGCAGCTCCGGGGCCGGGACGATCCATCTCTACAATGAGCAGTTCTTC. It specifies CASSSGAGTIHLYNEQFF.

This clonotype was recorded at least ten times. The chain couples TRBV20-1 to TRBJ1-6; 9 nucleotides line up with TRBD1. The germline CDR1 and CDR2 sequences are DFQATT and SNEGSKA (reference sequence). Unmatched junction bases numbered 7, after V lost 2 bases and J lost 5 bases. This CDR3 has 16 residues. The CDR3 is CSARRQGEINNSPLHF. In DNA form, the CDR3 reads TGCAGTGCTAGACGACAGGGGGAAATTAATAATTCACCCCTCCACTTT.

This clonotype has ten or more counts. V usage is TRBV5-1 and J usage is TRBJ2-1; D remains ambiguous. The CDR3 spans 14 residues. Trimming stripped 4 bases from V and 0 bases from J, with 8 bases between. Germline loops: CDR1 SGHRS, CDR2 YFSETQ. The CDR3 loop is CASSLSSSYNEQFF. The CDR3 bases are TGCGCCAGCAGCCTGTCCAGCTCCTACAATGAGCAGTTCTTC.

This clonotype was detected ten times or more. The chain joins TRBV5-1 to TRBJ2-2; TRBD2 matches 9 bases. The ends lost 3 bases at V and 0 bases at J; junction bases unmatched: 9. Germline lookup yields CDR1 SGHRS and CDR2 YFSETQ. The CDR3 is 18 residues long. The DNA of the CDR3 is TGCGCCAGCAGCTCAGGTAGCGGGGGACTCGCGAACACCGGGGAGCTGTTTTTT. Its protein is CASSSGSGGLANTGELFF. The full variable domain, with the rest looked up from reference TRBV5-1 and TRBJ2-2, is KAGVTQTPRYLIKTRGQQVTLSCSPISGHRSVSWYQQTPGQGLQFLFEYFSETQRNKGNFPGRFSGRQFSNSRSEMNVSTLELGDSALYLCASSSGSGGLANTGELFFGEGSRLTVL.

This clonotype came up many times. This chain connects TRBV12-3 or TRBV12-4 to TRBJ2-7, with 7 bases lining up with TRBD2. Trimming cost V 3 bases and J 11 bases; bases outside gene matches: 13. This CDR3 has 14 amino acids. CDR3 sequence: CASSLGGDPRLEYF. The CDR3 DNA reads as TGTGCCAGCAGTTTGGGGGGGGACCCCCGGTTAGAGTACTTC.

There are many counts of this clonotype. The V gene is TRBV29-1, the J gene TRBJ1-1, with 7 bases matching TRBD1. The CDR3 has 13 amino acids. Germline trimming cut 7 bases from V and 0 bases from J; bases unmatched to any gene: 5. Germline loops: CDR1 SQVTM, CDR2 ANQGSEA. As DNA, the CDR3 is TGCAGCGCTCAGACAGGGTTGAACACTGAAGCTTTCTTT. Protein product: CSAQTGLNTEAFF. The full variable domain, with the rest looked up from reference TRBV29-1 and TRBJ1-1, is SAVISQKPSRDICQRGTSLTIQCQVDSQVTMMFWYRQQPGQSLTLIATANQGSEATYESGFVIDKFPISRPNLTFSTLTVSNMSPEDSSIYLCSAQTGLNTEAFFGQGTRLTVV.

This clonotype counts as medium-sized (0.01 to 0.1%). V usage is TRBV20-1 and J usage is TRBJ2-7; 15 bases match TRBD2. J lost 11 bases, V lost 2 bases, and 7 bases had no gene match. In germline, CDR1 is DFQATT, CDR2 SNEGSKA (reference sequence). The CDR3 has 14 amino acids. The CDR3 protein is CSARRTSGRASEYF. The CDR3 DNA is TGCAGTGCTAGACGGACTAGCGGGAGGGCCTCTGAGTACTTC.

In its sample, this clonotype is medium-sized. The V call is TRBV4-1, the J call TRBJ2-3; D gene ambiguous. The CDR3 has 15 amino acids. V was cut by 4 bases and J by 0 bases, with 11 bases left in between. Germline CDR1 MGHRA, CDR2 YSYEKL. This chain's CDR3 is CASSPGDGSTDTQYF. Here the CDR3 DNA reads TGCGCCAGCAGCCCGGGTGACGGGAGCACAGATACGCAGTATTTT.

There are many counts of this clonotype. This sequence joins TRBV20-1 and TRBJ2-7; D is uncertain. Germline CDR1 DFQATT, CDR2 SNEGSKA (reference sequence). V was pared by 6 bases and J by 1 base, with 13 bases between. This CDR3 is 13 amino acids long. The CDR3 coding sequence is TGCAGTGCCCGTCGAATTGCTTCCTACGAGCAGTACTTC. Its translation is CSARRIASYEQYF.

This clonotype has a count of ten or more. The gene calls are TRBV20-1 and TRBJ1-4; D possibly corresponds to TRBD1 (6 bases). With 0 bases removed from V and 1 base from J, the gap between germline ends came to 18 bases. This CDR3 has 18 residues. From germline, CDR1 is DFQATT and CDR2 SNEGSKA (reference sequence). The CDR3 here is CSARDASGAGETNEKLFF. The CDR3 nucleotides read TGCAGTGCTAGAGACGCCTCGGGGGCAGGGGAAACTAATGAAAAACTGTTTTTT.

This clonotype was recorded many times. The chain is built from TRBV20-1 and TRBJ2-7; 12 nucleotides line up with TRBD2. Per the germline V gene, CDR1 is DFQATT and CDR2 is SNEGSKA (reference sequence). With 3 bases clipped from V and 5 bases from J, the junction kept 11 bases outside the gene matches. The CDR3 is made up of 16 amino acids. The CDR3 loop is CSARPETSGSIDEQYF. CDR3 nucleotides: TGCAGTGCTAGGCCGGAGACTAGCGGGAGTATCGACGAGCAGTACTTC.

This clonotype occurred many times. The gene calls are TRBV7-8 and TRBJ2-1; the match to TRBD2 covers 7 bases. Germline values: CDR1 SGHVS, CDR2 FQNEAQ. V lost 5 bases, J lost 7 bases, and 11 bases stayed unmatched. The length of the CDR3 is 15 residues. The CDR3 nucleotides are TGTGCCAGCAGCCTCTCGGGCGGGAGTGCGAATGAGCAGTTCTTC. Its translation is CASSLSGGSANEQFF.

This clonotype was seen a handful of times. This chain links TRBV7-2 with TRBJ2-6; D may be TRBD1 or TRBD2 (6 bases each). CDR3 size: 13 residues. CDR1 and CDR2 (germline): SGHTA, FQGNSA. V gave up 9 bases and J gave up 4 bases, with 10 bases separating them. CDR3 amino acids: CASRGVGANVLTF. Written as DNA, the CDR3 is TGTGCCAGTAGGGGGGTGGGGGCCAACGTCCTGACTTTC.

This clonotype was seen ten or more times. The rearrangement links TRBV20-1 to TRBJ2-3; 7 positions match TRBD2. This CDR3 comprises 15 residues. Germline V gene sequence: CDR1 DFQATT, CDR2 SNEGSKA (reference sequence). Trimming took 6 bases from V and 2 from J; bases not matched to a gene: 11. In nucleotides, the CDR3 is TGCAGTGCCACCTGGCTAGCGGAATACACAGATACGCAGTATTTT. Its translation: CSATWLAEYTDTQYF.